This TCR beta chain was captured by sequencing in a study of blood T cell repertoires in COVID-19 (dated by TCRdb to 2018 to 2020). About the investigation overall: The collaborator samples originated in the United States, Italy and Spain and spanned the acute and convalescent phases of COVID-19. The prospective study material was composed of cDNA or gDNA derived from T cells, B-cell-depleted T cells, or PBMCs. Deeply sampled blood TCRbeta repertoires from subjects exposed to, actively infected with, or recovered from COVID-19 were included in the dataset. A freely available public database, intended as a resource for researchers studying the immune response to SARS-CoV-2, is where the repertoires were released. Samples came from the ongoing ImmuneRACE study (first 160 participants) plus 1,254 subjects from 6 global collaborators. Nearly every sample came with metadata listing a de-identified subject ID, COVID-19 status, age in years and sex. HLA class I and class II types, where available, came from metadata supplied by the sample provider rather than from assay-based typing.

The study at large found these results: The amount of clinical and demographic metadata varied by source and participant and was provided uncurated.

Ends trimmed: V by 3 bases, J by 1 base; bases unmatched to a gene: 7. Sequences SGHTA (CDR1) and FQGNSA (CDR2) are obtained from the germline V gene. The CDR3 has 16 amino acids, counting the end cysteine and phenylalanine. Only the CDR3 region is kept as DNA, spanning 48 bases read in frame from base 1. The collaborating institutions used their own protocols to collect whole blood in K2EDTA tubes. For TCRbeta analysis, collaborator samples were shipped as frozen whole blood, as isolated PBMCs, or as DNA extracted from either sample type. TCRbeta CDR3 regions were amplified from genomic DNA using the immunoSEQ Assay, a bias-controlled multiplex PCR. In the paper's pipeline: Within the assay, amplification of reference gene primers was used to estimate how many nucleated cells each sample contained. To quantify the absolute abundance of each unique TCRbeta CDR3 rearrangement, sequence reads were collapsed and filtered. For each sample, productive Simpson clonality was calculated by taking the square root of Simpson's diversity index across productive rearrangements. Here the immuneACCESS table is served through TCRdb, limited to in-frame sequences with V and J called. Missing clones are a known gap in these copies; in checked studies unresolved V genes cover under half, and the rest lacks a known reason. Clonal size and the V and J genes are those of that table, whereas D and trimming came from the DNA. The sample contains around 81,000 clones, around 90% of them found a single time. The ten largest clones add up to 7.3% of the sample.

This clone was seen a few times. It has no known antigen specificity. Within one base of it there is no much larger clone, and no base qualities were kept. The source of this sequence is a man between 70 and 80 years old with acute or convalescent COVID-19. The sequencing sample was made of peripheral blood. In this chain, TRBV7-2 is recombined with TRBJ2-5; 8 nucleotides in the junction match TRBD1. At the DNA level, the sequence is TGTGCCAGCAGCTTGATAGGCCAGGGGGCCCAAGAGACCCAGTACTTC. The encoded protein is CASSLIGQGAQETQYF. The reference TRBV7-2 and TRBJ2-5 proteins fill in what lies around the CDR3, so the full variable domain reads GAGVSQSPSNKVTEKGKDVELRCDPISGHTALYWYRQSLGQGLEFLIYFQGNSAPDKSGLPSDRFSAERTGGSVSTLTIQRTQQEDSAVYLCASSLIGQGAQETQYFGPGTRLLVL.